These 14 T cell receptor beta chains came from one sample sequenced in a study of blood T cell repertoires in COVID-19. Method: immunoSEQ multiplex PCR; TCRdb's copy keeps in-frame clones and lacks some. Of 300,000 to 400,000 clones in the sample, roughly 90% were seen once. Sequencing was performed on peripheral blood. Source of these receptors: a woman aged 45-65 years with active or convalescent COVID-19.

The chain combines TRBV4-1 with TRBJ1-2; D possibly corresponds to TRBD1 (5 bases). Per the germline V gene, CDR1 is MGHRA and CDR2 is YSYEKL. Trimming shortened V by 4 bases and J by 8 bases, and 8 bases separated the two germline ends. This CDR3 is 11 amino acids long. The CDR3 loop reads CASSPGLGYTF. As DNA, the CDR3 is TGCGCCAGCAGCCCGGGACTGGGCTACACCTTC.

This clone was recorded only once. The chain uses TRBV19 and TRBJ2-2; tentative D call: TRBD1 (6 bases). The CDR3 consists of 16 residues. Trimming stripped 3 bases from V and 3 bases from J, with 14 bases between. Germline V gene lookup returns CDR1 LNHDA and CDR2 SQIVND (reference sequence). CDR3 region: CASSIGQGRDTGELFF. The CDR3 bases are TGTGCCAGTAGTATTGGGCAGGGGCGTGACACCGGGGAGCTGTTTTTT. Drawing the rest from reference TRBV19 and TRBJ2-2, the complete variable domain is DGGITQSPKYLFRKEGQNVTLSCEQNLNHDAMYWYRQDPGQGLRLIYYSQIVNDFQKGDIAEGYSVSREKKESFPLTVTSAQKNPTAFYLCASSIGQGRDTGELFFGEGSRLTVL.

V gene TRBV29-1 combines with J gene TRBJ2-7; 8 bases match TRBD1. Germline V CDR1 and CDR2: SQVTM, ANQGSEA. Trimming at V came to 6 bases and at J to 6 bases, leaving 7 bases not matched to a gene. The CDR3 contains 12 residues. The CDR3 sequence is CSVRQGKIEQYF. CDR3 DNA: TGCAGCGTCAGACAGGGGAAAATCGAGCAGTACTTC.

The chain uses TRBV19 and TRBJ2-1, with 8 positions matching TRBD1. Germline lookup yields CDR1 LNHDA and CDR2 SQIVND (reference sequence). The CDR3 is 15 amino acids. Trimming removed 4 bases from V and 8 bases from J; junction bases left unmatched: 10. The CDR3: CASSTRTGFIHEQFF. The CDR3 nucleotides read TGTGCCAGTAGTACCCGGACAGGGTTCATCCATGAGCAGTTCTTC.

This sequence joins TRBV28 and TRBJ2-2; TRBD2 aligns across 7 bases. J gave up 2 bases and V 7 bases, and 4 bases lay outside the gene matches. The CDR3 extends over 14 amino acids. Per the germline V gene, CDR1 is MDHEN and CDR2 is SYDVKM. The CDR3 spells CASMRGSNTGELFF. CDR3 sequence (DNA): TGTGCCAGCATGCGCGGGAGTAACACCGGGGAGCTGTTTTTT. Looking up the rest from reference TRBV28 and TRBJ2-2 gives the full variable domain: DVKVTQSSRYLVKRTGEKVFLECVQDMDHENMFWYRQDPGLGLRLIYFSYDVKMKEKGDIPEGYSVSREKKERFSLILESASTNQTSMYLCASMRGSNTGELFFGEGSRLTVL.

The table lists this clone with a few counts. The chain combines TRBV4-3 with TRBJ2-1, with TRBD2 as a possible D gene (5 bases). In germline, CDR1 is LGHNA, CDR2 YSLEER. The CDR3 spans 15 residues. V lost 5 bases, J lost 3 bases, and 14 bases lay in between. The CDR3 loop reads CASSNDYLNYNEQFF. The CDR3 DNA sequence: TGCGCCAGCAGCAATGACTATTTAAACTACAATGAGCAGTTCTTC.

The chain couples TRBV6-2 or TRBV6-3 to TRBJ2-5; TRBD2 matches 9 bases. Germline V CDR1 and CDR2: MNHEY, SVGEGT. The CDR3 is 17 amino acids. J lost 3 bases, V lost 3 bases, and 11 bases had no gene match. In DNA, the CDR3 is TGTGCCAGCAGTTATGAGCGGGAGGCCGTGGCCAAAGAGACCCAGTACTTC. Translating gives CASSYEREAVAKETQYF.

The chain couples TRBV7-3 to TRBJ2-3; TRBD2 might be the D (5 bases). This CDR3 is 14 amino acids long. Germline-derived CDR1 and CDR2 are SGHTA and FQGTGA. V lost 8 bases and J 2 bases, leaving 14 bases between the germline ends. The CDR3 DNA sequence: TGTGCCAGCGGAGAGTCGGGAAACACAGATACGCAGTATTTT. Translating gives CASGESGNTDTQYF.

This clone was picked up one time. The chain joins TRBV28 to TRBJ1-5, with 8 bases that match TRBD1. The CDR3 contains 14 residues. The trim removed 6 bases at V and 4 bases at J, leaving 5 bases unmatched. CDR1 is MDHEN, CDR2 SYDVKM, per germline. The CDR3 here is CASSWTGLNQPQHF. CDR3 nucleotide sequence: TGTGCCAGCAGCTGGACAGGGCTGAATCAGCCCCAGCATTTT.

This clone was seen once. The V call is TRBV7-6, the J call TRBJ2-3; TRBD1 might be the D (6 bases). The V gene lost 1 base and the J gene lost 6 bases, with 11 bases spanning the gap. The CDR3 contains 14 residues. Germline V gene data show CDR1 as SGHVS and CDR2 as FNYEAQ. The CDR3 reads CASSLVGARDTQYF. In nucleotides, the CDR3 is TGTGCCAGCAGCTTAGTGGGGGCGAGGGATACGCAGTATTTT.

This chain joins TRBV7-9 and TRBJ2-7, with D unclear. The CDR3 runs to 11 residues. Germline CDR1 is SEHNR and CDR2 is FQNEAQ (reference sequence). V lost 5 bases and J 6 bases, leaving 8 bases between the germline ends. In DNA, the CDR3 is TGTGCCAGCAGCCCCCCTTGCGAGCAGTACTTC. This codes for CASSPPCEQYF.

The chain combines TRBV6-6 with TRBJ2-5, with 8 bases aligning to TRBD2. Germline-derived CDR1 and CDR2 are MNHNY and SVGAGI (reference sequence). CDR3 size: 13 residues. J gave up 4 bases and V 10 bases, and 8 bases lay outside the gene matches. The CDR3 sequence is CATTGGVAETQYF. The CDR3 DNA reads TGTGCCACCACCGGGGGGGTAGCAGAGACCCAGTACTTC.

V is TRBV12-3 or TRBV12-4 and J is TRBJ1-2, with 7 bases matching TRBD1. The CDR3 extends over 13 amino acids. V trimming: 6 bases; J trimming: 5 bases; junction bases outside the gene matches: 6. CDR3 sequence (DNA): TGTGCCAGCAGACCGACAGGGTATTATGGCTACACCTTC. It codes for CASRPTGYYGYTF.

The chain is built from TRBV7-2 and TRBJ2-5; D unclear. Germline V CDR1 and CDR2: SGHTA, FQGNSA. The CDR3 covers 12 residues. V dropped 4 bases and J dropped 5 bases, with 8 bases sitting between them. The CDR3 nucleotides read TGTGCCAGCAGCTCAAACTGGGAGACCCAGTACTTC. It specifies CASSSNWETQYF.